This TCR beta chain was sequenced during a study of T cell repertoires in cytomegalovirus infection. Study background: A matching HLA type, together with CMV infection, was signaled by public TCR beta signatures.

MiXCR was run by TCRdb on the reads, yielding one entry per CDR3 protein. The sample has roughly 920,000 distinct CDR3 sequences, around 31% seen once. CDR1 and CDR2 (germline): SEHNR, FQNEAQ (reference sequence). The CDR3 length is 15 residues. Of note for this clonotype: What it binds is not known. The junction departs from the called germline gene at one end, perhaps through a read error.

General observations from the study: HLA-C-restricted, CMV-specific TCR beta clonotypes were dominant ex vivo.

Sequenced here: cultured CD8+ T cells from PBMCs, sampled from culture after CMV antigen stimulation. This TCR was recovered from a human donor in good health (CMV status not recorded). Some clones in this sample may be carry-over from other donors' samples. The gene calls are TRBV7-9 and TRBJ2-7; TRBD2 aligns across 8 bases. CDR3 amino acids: CVSSLRVAGRYEQYF. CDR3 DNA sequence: TGTGTCAGCAGCTTAAGGGTAGCGGGGCGCTACGAGCAGTACTTC.